What follows are 8 T cell receptor beta chains derived from one specimen sequenced in a study of CD8 T cells in Susac syndrome. cDNA came from about 0.5 to 1 ug RNA primed by random hexamers. TCRdb redid the calling of the immunoSEQ multiplex PCR reads with MiXCR, one entry per CDR3 protein. The data show about 300,000 distinct CDR3 sequences, with around 83% seen just once and over 0.09% held by the top ten. Input material: CD8+ T cells from PBMCs. The receptors were sampled from a human donor with multiple sclerosis.

CDR3 residues: CASSLVVSGTGEGYTF. CDR3 coding DNA: TGTGCCAGCAGTTTAGTTGTGAGCGGGACAGGGGAAGGCTACACCTTC. The chain joins TRBV27 to TRBJ1-2, with 10 bases identical to TRBD1. Germline V gene sequence: CDR1 MNHEY, CDR2 SMNVEV (reference sequence). V gave up 2 bases and J gave up 8 bases; unmatched junction bases: 11. The CDR3 sequence is 16 residues long.

The CDR3 DNA is TGCAGCGTTGTGGGACAGGGGGCCCATGACTACACCTTC. Translated, it gives CSVVGQGAHDYTF. The genes are TRBV29-1 and TRBJ1-2, with TRBD1 identical over 12 bases. The CDR3 is made up of 13 amino acids. Germline V CDR1 and CDR2: SQVTM, ANQGSEA. Trimming at V came to 4 bases and at J to 10 bases, leaving 7 bases not matched to a gene.

The chain links TRBV29-1 to TRBJ2-2; 8 nucleotides line up with TRBD1. In germline, CDR1 is SQVTM, CDR2 ANQGSEA. The CDR3 runs 14 residues. J was trimmed by 4 bases and V by 5 bases; bases with no gene match: 6. CDR3 nucleotide sequence: TGCAGCGTTCACCAGGGGGCAGGCACCGGGGAGCTGTTTTTT. Protein product: CSVHQGAGTGELFF.

V gene TRBV10-3 combines with J gene TRBJ1-1; the D is unclear. V was cut by 3 bases and J by 8 bases, with 7 bases left in between. CDR3 length equals 11 residues. CDR1 and CDR2 from the germline V gene are ENHRY and SYGVKD. CDR3 in DNA: TGTGCCATCAGTGATGGCGGAGAAGCTTTCTTT. It yields the protein CAISDGGEAFF.

The chain couples TRBV27 to TRBJ2-7, with a possible D match to TRBD2 (6 bases). V was clipped by 9 bases and J by 2 bases, with 14 bases between them. The CDR3 is 13 residues long. Germline V gene data show CDR1 as MNHEY and CDR2 as SMNVEV (reference sequence). CDR3 loop: CASQLGGAYEQYF. The DNA of the CDR3 is TGTGCCAGTCAGCTCGGCGGGGCCTACGAGCAGTACTTC.

The genes are TRBV5-4 and TRBJ2-7; 11 nucleotides align to TRBD2. Germline V gene data show CDR1 as SGHNT and CDR2 as YYREEE (reference sequence). CDR3 size: 15 residues. Trimming removed 4 bases from V and 2 bases from J; junction bases left unmatched: 5. This CDR3 reads CASSPLAGEAYEQYF. The CDR3, as DNA: TGTGCCAGCAGCCCACTAGCGGGAGAGGCCTACGAGCAGTACTTC.

J is TRBJ2-6 and V is TRBV11-2, with D unresolved. CDR3 length: 16 residues. Trimming left V 0 bases short and J 0 bases short, with 6 bases between. Germline V CDR1 and CDR2: SGHAT, FQNNGV. In DNA form, the CDR3 reads TGTGCCAGCAGCTTAGAAGCAGACTCTGGGGCCAACGTCCTGACTTTC. Its protein product is CASSLEADSGANVLTF.

The gene calls are TRBV12-3 or TRBV12-4 and TRBJ1-5, with D tentatively TRBD1 (5 bases). Trimming shortened V by 6 bases and J by 3 bases, and 9 bases separated the two germline ends. The CDR3 covers 13 residues. The CDR3 nucleotides are TGTGCCAGCAGGCGCGGGACCAATCAGCCCCAGCATTTT. Translating gives CASRRGTNQPQHF.